This is a list of T cell receptor beta chains from one sample in a study of naive and memory T cell subsets. TCRdb re-called the UMI-ligation and nested PCR reads through MiXCR, storing one row per CDR3 protein. The table lists 98,000 or so distinct CDR3 sequences, about 15% of them singletons, with about 3% in the top ten. The specimen was naive CD8+ T cells from blood. The origin of the receptors is a human donor in good health. CDR3s include the opening cysteine and the closing phenylalanine or tryptophan. D genes are given only for firm matches. Clone size, where shown, is once, few, many, or a class for clones that have expanded.

abundance: few; v_gene: TRBV6-6; j_gene: TRBJ1-1; d_gene: -; CDR3aa: CASRNRNRDEAFF; CDR3nt: TGTGCCAGCAGAAACAGAAACCGAGATGAAGCTTTCTTT
abundance: few; v_gene: TRBV7-9; j_gene: TRBJ2-7; d_gene: TRBD2; CDR3aa: CASSPVAGSSYEQYF; CDR3nt: TGTGCCAGCAGCCCGGTAGCGGGGAGCTCCTACGAGCAGTACTTC
abundance: -; v_gene: TRBV20-1; j_gene: TRBJ2-1; d_gene: -; CDR3aa: CSASTAYNEQFF; CDR3nt: TGCAGTGCTAGTACAGCGTACAATGAGCAGTTCTTC
abundance: -; v_gene: TRBV19; j_gene: TRBJ2-2; d_gene: -; CDR3aa: CASSILGTGELFF; CDR3nt: TGTGCCAGTAGTATACTAGGCACCGGGGAGCTGTTTTTT
abundance: -; v_gene: TRBV27; j_gene: TRBJ1-5; d_gene: TRBD1; CDR3aa: CASRVTGFNQPQHF; CDR3nt: TGTGCCAGCAGGGTGACAGGGTTCAATCAGCCCCAGCATTTT
abundance: -; v_gene: TRBV5-5; j_gene: TRBJ1-2; d_gene: -; CDR3aa: CASSVRGLANYGYTF; CDR3nt: TGTGCCAGCAGTGTGAGAGGTCTAGCTAACTATGGCTACACCTTC
abundance: -; v_gene: TRBV27; j_gene: TRBJ1-1; d_gene: -; CDR3aa: CASSPGSIPNTEAFF; CDR3nt: TGTGCCAGCAGTCCGGGGAGTATACCGAACACTGAAGCTTTCTTT
abundance: few; v_gene: TRBV12-5; j_gene: TRBJ2-1; d_gene: -; CDR3aa: CASGLVTPRDYNEQFF; CDR3nt: TGTGCTAGTGGTTTGGTAACCCCCCGGGACTACAATGAGCAGTTCTTC
abundance: many; v_gene: TRBV7-8; j_gene: TRBJ2-3; d_gene: -; CDR3aa: CASSFPKEGPITDTQYF; CDR3nt: TGTGCCAGCAGCTTTCCTAAGGAGGGCCCGATCACAGATACGCAGTATTTT
abundance: -; v_gene: TRBV7-9; j_gene: TRBJ1-4; d_gene: -; CDR3aa: CASSIMVGAPNEKLFF; CDR3nt: TGTGCCAGCAGCATTATGGTGGGGGCCCCTAATGAAAAACTGTTTTTT
abundance: -; v_gene: TRBV28; j_gene: TRBJ1-1; d_gene: -; CDR3aa: CASRLADSEAFF; CDR3nt: TGTGCCAGCAGACTTGCGGACAGTGAAGCTTTCTTT
abundance: few; v_gene: TRBV20-1; j_gene: TRBJ2-5; d_gene: TRBD2; CDR3aa: CSARGTRQETQYF; CDR3nt: TGCAGTGCTAGAGGGACTAGACAAGAGACCCAGTACTTC
abundance: -; v_gene: TRBV28; j_gene: TRBJ2-3; d_gene: -; CDR3aa: CASSPGLSDTQYF; CDR3nt: TGTGCCAGCAGTCCCGGACTATCAGATACGCAGTATTTT
abundance: few; v_gene: TRBV29-1; j_gene: TRBJ2-2; d_gene: -; CDR3aa: CSVEGRYTGELFF; CDR3nt: TGCAGCGTTGAGGGCCGCTACACCGGGGAGCTGTTTTTT
abundance: -; v_gene: TRBV7-9; j_gene: TRBJ2-1; d_gene: -; CDR3aa: CASSPDVSLHEQFF; CDR3nt: TGTGCCAGCAGCCCGGATGTTTCCCTGCATGAGCAGTTCTTC
abundance: -; v_gene: TRBV27; j_gene: TRBJ2-2; d_gene: TRBD1; CDR3aa: CASTYGGQENTGELFF; CDR3nt: TGTGCCAGCACTTATGGTGGACAGGAGAACACCGGGGAGCTGTTTTTT
abundance: -; v_gene: TRBV3-1; j_gene: TRBJ1-1; d_gene: -; CDR3aa: CASSYGGTTEAFF; CDR3nt: TGTGCCAGCAGCTATGGAGGGACCACTGAAGCTTTCTTT
abundance: many; v_gene: TRBV24-1; j_gene: TRBJ2-6; d_gene: TRBD1; CDR3aa: CATLGTATSGANVLTF; CDR3nt: TGTGCCACTTTAGGGACAGCCACCTCTGGGGCCAACGTCCTGACTTTC
abundance: few; v_gene: TRBV9; j_gene: TRBJ2-7; d_gene: TRBD1; CDR3aa: CASSADRDRGNHEQYF; CDR3nt: TGTGCCAGCAGCGCAGACCGGGACAGGGGTAACCACGAGCAGTACTTC
abundance: -; v_gene: TRBV24-1; j_gene: TRBJ2-7; d_gene: -; CDR3aa: CATSDRNEQYF; CDR3nt: TGTGCCACCAGTGATCGGAACGAGCAGTACTTC
abundance: many; v_gene: TRBV7-9; j_gene: TRBJ2-1; d_gene: -; CDR3aa: CASSTYGDYNEQFF; CDR3nt: TGTGCCAGCAGCACGTACGGCGACTACAATGAGCAGTTCTTC